What follows are 29 T cell receptor beta chains derived from one specimen sequenced in a study of PD-L1 blockade in urothelial cancer. Time point meaning: peripheral blood 6 weeks after treatment start. Repertoires were generated with immunoSEQ multiplex PCR, while TCRdb's copy carries only in-frame clones and drops some. The sample records more than 35,000 clones, 82% being singletons. The specimen was PBMCs, collected around atezolizumab (anti-PD-L1) treatment. These receptor sequences come from a man in his 60s with urothelial cancer.

This clone was recorded only once. The V gene is TRBV7-9, the J gene TRBJ2-3, with TRBD2 matching 12 bases. The CDR3 runs 14 residues. Trimming at V came to 7 bases and at J to 3 bases, leaving 2 bases not matched to a gene. The germline V gene encodes CDR1 SEHNR and CDR2 FQNEAQ (reference sequence). CDR3 nucleotide sequence: TGTGCCAGCACCGGACTAGCGGGAACAGATACGCAGTATTTT. This sequence encodes CASTGLAGTDTQYF.

This chain uses TRBV7-8 with TRBJ1-4; maybe TRBD1 (6 bases). CDR3 size: 13 residues. CDR1 is SGHVS, CDR2 FQNEAQ, per germline. Trimming removed 7 bases at V and 7 bases at J, with 13 bases between. The CDR3 DNA follows: TGTGCCAGCAAACCCACAGGGATTGAAAAACTGTTTTTT. Its translation: CASKPTGIEKLFF.

The chain joins TRBV28 to TRBJ2-3; the match to TRBD2 covers 14 bases. Losses at the gene ends were 2 bases for V and 4 bases for J; bases not matched to a gene: 2. Germline V gene sequence: CDR1 MDHEN, CDR2 SYDVKM. The length of the CDR3 is 16 residues. The CDR3 loop is CASSLGTSGRADTQYF. The DNA for the CDR3 is TGTGCCAGCAGTTTAGGGACTAGCGGGAGAGCAGATACGCAGTATTTT. Looking up the rest from reference TRBV28 and TRBJ2-3 gives the full variable domain: DVKVTQSSRYLVKRTGEKVFLECVQDMDHENMFWYRQDPGLGLRLIYFSYDVKMKEKGDIPEGYSVSREKKERFSLILESASTNQTSMYLCASSLGTSGRADTQYFGPGTRLTVL.

The chain uses TRBV2 and TRBJ2-1; D is possibly TRBD2 (5 bases). The germline V gene has CDR1 SNHLY and CDR2 FYNNEI. Trimming removed 6 bases from V and 7 bases from J, with 16 bases in between. The CDR3 has 14 residues. CDR3 loop: CASSHGRSVNEQFF. The CDR3 DNA reads as TGTGCCAGCAGCCACGGACGTAGCGTGAATGAGCAGTTCTTC.

The rearrangement links TRBV4-1 to TRBJ2-6; a possible D gene is TRBD1 (7 bases). The V end was cut by 4 bases, the J end by 0 bases, with 22 bases between. Per the germline V gene, CDR1 is MGHRA and CDR2 is YSYEKL. CDR3 length equals 20 residues. CDR3 DNA sequence: TGCGCCAGCAGCCGACTGCTCACAGGGGACTTCGACTCTGGGGCCAACGTCCTGACTTTC. It is translated as CASSRLLTGDFDSGANVLTF.

The chain couples TRBV5-1 to TRBJ2-3; possibly TRBD2 for D (7 bases). The germline V gene has CDR1 SGHRS and CDR2 YFSETQ. This CDR3 region has 14 residues. Trimming shortened V by 5 bases and J by 4 bases, and 14 bases separated the two germline ends. CDR3 sequence (DNA): TGCGCCAGCAGATCTTTGGGGGGGCCAGATACGCAGTATTTT. Translating gives CASRSLGGPDTQYF.

J is TRBJ2-7 and V is TRBV28, with 9 nucleotides matching TRBD2. Germline values: CDR1 MDHEN, CDR2 SYDVKM. This CDR3 is 14 amino acids long. With V trimmed by 2 bases and J by 7 bases, 6 bases remained unmatched. The CDR3 reads CASSLAGGLGEQYF. DNA for the CDR3: TGTGCCAGCAGTTTAGCGGGAGGGTTGGGGGAGCAGTACTTC.

This clone has only one observation. This chain connects TRBV28 to TRBJ1-5; D is ambiguous. V was shortened by 6 bases and J by 4 bases, with 7 bases between the two germline ends. From germline, CDR1 is MDHEN and CDR2 SYDVKM. The CDR3 is made up of 12 amino acids. In DNA, the CDR3 is TGTGCCAGCAGGGAGGAAAATCAGCCCCAGCATTTT. As protein: CASREENQPQHF.

The chain recombines TRBV5-1 with TRBJ2-1, with a tentative D call TRBD2 (6 bases). Germline V gives CDR1 SGHRS, CDR2 YFSETQ. Trimming stripped 0 bases from V and 9 bases from J, with 7 bases between. The CDR3 loop spans 12 amino acids. In DNA, the CDR3 is TGCGCCAGCAGCTTGGGGGGAGGTGAGCAGTTCTTC. It yields the protein CASSLGGGEQFF.

This clone was seen only once. This chain links TRBV28 with TRBJ1-2, with TRBD1 matching over 7 bases. Germline CDR1 and CDR2: MDHEN and SYDVKM. V trimming: 7 bases; J trimming: 7 bases; junction bases outside the gene matches: 9. The CDR3 has 13 residues. This CDR3 reads CASTLQGYSGYTF. CDR3 DNA: TGTGCCAGCACCCTACAGGGGTACTCTGGCTACACCTTC.

The V and J genes are TRBV6-5 and TRBJ1-5, with TRBD1 as a possible D gene (5 bases). Germline CDR1 reads MNHEY; CDR2 reads SVGAGI. The CDR3 runs to 13 residues. Trimming pared 8 bases from V and 2 bases from J, leaving 10 bases between. CDR3 nucleotide sequence: TGTGCCAGCGGCGAACAGGGCAATCAGCCCCAGCATTTT. Residues: CASGEQGNQPQHF.

This chain uses TRBV5-1 with TRBJ2-1; a weak D match, TRBD2 (5 bases). The CDR3 is 15 residues long. Between the trimmed V and J ends, which lost 5 bases and 6 bases, there was a span of 18 bases. Germline V gene data show CDR1 as SGHRS and CDR2 as YFSETQ. The CDR3 coding sequence is TGCGCCAGCAGGTTCGGGCAGGCTGGGAGCAATGAGCAGTTCTTC. Amino acids: CASRFGQAGSNEQFF.

This clone appeared once. This chain connects TRBV5-1 to TRBJ2-7; the D gene is possibly TRBD1 (6 bases). V gave up 0 bases and J gave up 4 bases, with 17 bases separating them. This CDR3 is built from 16 residues. The germline gives CDR1 SGHRS, CDR2 YFSETQ. Here the CDR3 reads CASSLAGDTRFYEQYF. For the CDR3, the DNA is TGCGCCAGCAGCTTGGCCGGGGACACGCGTTTTTACGAGCAGTACTTC.

The chain carries TRBV7-2 and TRBJ2-7, with D unclear. CDR3 length equals 14 residues. CDR1 is SGHTA and CDR2 is FQGNSA in the germline V gene. The germline V and J ends were trimmed by 0 bases and 2 bases, with 8 bases remaining between them. CDR3: CASSLASVPYEQYF. CDR3 coding DNA: TGTGCCAGCAGCTTAGCGTCCGTCCCCTACGAGCAGTACTTC.

CDR3: CASSEAVTTGGVEQYF. The CDR3 DNA sequence: TGTGCCAGCAGTGAAGCGGTAACCACAGGGGGGGTCGAGCAGTACTTC. The chain combines TRBV2 with TRBJ2-7; D perhaps matches TRBD1 (8 bases). The germline V and J ends were trimmed by 0 bases and 6 bases, with 18 bases remaining between them. The CDR3 is 16 residues long. Germline CDR1 SNHLY, CDR2 FYNNEI. The variable domain in full, with the rest retrieved from reference TRBV2 and TRBJ2-7, is EPEVTQTPSHQVTQMGQEVILRCVPISNHLYFYWYRQILGQKVEFLVSFYNNEISEKSEIFDDQFSVERPDGSNFTLKIRSTKLEDSAMYFCASSEAVTTGGVEQYFGPGTRLTVT.

This clone has just a few counts. The J gene is TRBJ1-5, the V gene TRBV10-2, with unresolved D. The CDR3 length is 17 residues. Between the trimmed V and J ends, which lost 8 bases and 3 bases, there was a span of 23 bases. Germline-derived CDR1 and CDR2 are WSHSY and SAAADI. The DNA of the CDR3 is TGCGCCAGCCTTAACCCTTGGGCCCGGCGTCTCAATCAGCCCCAGCATTTT. Translated, it gives CASLNPWARRLNQPQHF.

CDR3 residues: CASSPSTGYRSTEAFF. The CDR3 nucleotides are TGTGCCAGTAGTCCGTCAACCGGGTACAGGAGTACTGAAGCTTTCTTT. J is TRBJ1-1 and V is TRBV19, with D possibly being TRBD1 (5 bases). The CDR3 covers 16 residues. Germline CDR1 reads LNHDA; CDR2 reads SQIVND (reference sequence). V was clipped by 5 bases and J by 5 bases, with 21 bases between them. Full variable domain (outside the CDR3, taken from reference TRBV19 and TRBJ1-1): DGGITQSPKYLFRKEGQNVTLSCEQNLNHDAMYWYRQDPGQGLRLIYYSQIVNDFQKGDIAEGYSVSREKKESFPLTVTSAQKNPTAFYLCASSPSTGYRSTEAFFGQGTRLTVV.

V usage is TRBV19 and J usage is TRBJ2-3, with 8 nucleotides matching TRBD1. CDR1 is LNHDA, CDR2 SQIVND, per germline (reference sequence). The CDR3 covers 15 residues. The V segment lost 5 bases and the J segment 0 bases; nucleotides outside the gene matches: 4. The CDR3 nucleotides read TGTGCCAGTAGTTTAGGACAGGGTAGCACAGATACGCAGTATTTT. Translating gives CASSLGQGSTDTQYF.

The chain is built from TRBV15 and TRBJ2-1; TRBD2 matches at 12 bases. CDR1 LNHNV and CDR2 YYDKDF come from the germline V gene (reference sequence). Unmatched junction bases numbered 5, after V lost 5 bases and J lost 0 bases. The CDR3 is made up of 17 amino acids. CDR3 DNA: TGTGCCACCAGCCCGCCGACTAGCGGGAGCTCCTACAATGAGCAGTTCTTC. Translation: CATSPPTSGSSYNEQFF.

The CDR3 coding sequence is TGTGCCATCAGTCGTGAGAGGGCCGGGGAGCTGTTTTTT. This encodes CAISRERAGELFF. This chain links TRBV10-3 with TRBJ2-2; possibly TRBD2 for D (5 bases). The CDR3 is 13 amino acids. The V and J ends lost 5 bases and 6 bases respectively, with 10 bases between them. CDR1 and CDR2 (germline): ENHRY, SYGVKD.

This chain links TRBV5-1 with TRBJ1-2; D is ambiguous. The CDR3 runs to 12 residues. V gave up 0 bases and J gave up 6 bases, with 6 bases separating them. CDR1 and CDR2 from the germline V gene are SGHRS and YFSETQ. CDR3 DNA: TGCGCCAGCAGCTTGGGGGAGGATGGCTACACCTTC. Amino acids: CASSLGEDGYTF.

This chain joins TRBV5-6 and TRBJ2-3; D call uncertain. Germline V CDR1 and CDR2: SGHDT, YYEEEE. V was shortened by 0 bases and J by 0 bases, with 11 bases between the two germline ends. The CDR3 is made up of 16 amino acids. As DNA, the CDR3 is TGTGCCAGCAGCTTGGCGAGTACCCCTAGCACAGATACGCAGTATTTT. Encoded protein: CASSLASTPSTDTQYF.

The V gene is TRBV28, the J gene TRBJ1-1; tentatively, D is TRBD1 (5 bases). Trimming left V 1 base short and J 3 bases short, with 12 bases between. Germline V gene sequence: CDR1 MDHEN, CDR2 SYDVKM. The CDR3 is 15 residues long. CDR3 nucleotides: TGTGCCAGCAGTTTATACCTAACGGGGGACACTGAAGCTTTCTTT. It is translated as CASSLYLTGDTEAFF.

This clone was observed a single time. V gene TRBV10-1 combines with J gene TRBJ2-7; 10 bases map to TRBD1. CDR1 WNHNN and CDR2 SYGVQD come from the germline V gene (reference sequence). The CDR3 is 15 residues long. The J segment lost 5 bases and the V segment lost 3 bases, leaving 7 bases of the junction unmatched. Written as DNA, the CDR3 is TGCGCCAGCAGTGAACCGGGACAGGGGTCCCACGAGCAGTACTTC. Its translation: CASSEPGQGSHEQYF.

The J gene is TRBJ1-2, the V gene TRBV28, with D uncertain. This CDR3 spans 16 amino acids. Trimming cost V 2 bases and J 4 bases, with 17 bases left between them. Germline CDR1 is MDHEN and CDR2 is SYDVKM. The CDR3 DNA is TGTGCCAGCAGTTTACCTACGTTAACCCGCGGCTATGGCTACACCTTC. It yields the protein CASSLPTLTRGYGYTF.

This rearrangement joins TRBV19 to TRBJ1-1; D gene uncertain. CDR3 length: 16 residues. Germline CDR1 is LNHDA and CDR2 is SQIVND (reference sequence). Between the trimmed V and J ends, which lost 0 bases and 0 bases, there was a span of 11 bases. The CDR3 loop is CASSIDPRGMNTEAFF. Written as DNA, the CDR3 is TGTGCCAGTAGTATAGATCCCAGAGGGATGAACACTGAAGCTTTCTTT.

The chain couples TRBV5-1 to TRBJ1-2; possibly TRBD1 for D (5 bases). V shed 2 bases and J shed 4 bases, with 12 bases lying between them. Germline V gene sequence: CDR1 SGHRS, CDR2 YFSETQ. This CDR3 is 14 amino acids long. The CDR3 DNA reads TGCGCCAGCAGCTTCGGGAGGGGTACCTATGGCTACACCTTC. Residues: CASSFGRGTYGYTF.

This clone has just one count. The V and J genes are TRBV7-2 and TRBJ2-1; 13 bases are a match to TRBD2. CDR3 length equals 16 residues. V was clipped by 2 bases and J by 8 bases; unmatched bases: 6. The V gene's germline CDR1 is SGHTA and CDR2 FQGNSA. The CDR3 nucleotides are TGTGCCAGCAGCTTACAGGGACTAGCGGGATTAGATGAGCAGTTCTTC. Protein: CASSLQGLAGLDEQFF.

The chain recombines TRBV19 with TRBJ2-3; 7 nucleotides line up with TRBD2. This CDR3 spans 15 amino acids. CDR1 and CDR2 from the germline V gene are LNHDA and SQIVND (reference sequence). After removal of 3 bases from V and 5 bases from J, the junction contained 8 bases not matched to a gene. CDR3 sequence (DNA): TGTGCCAGTAGTATCAGGGCGGGAGAGGGAGATACGCAGTATTTT. It is translated as CASSIRAGEGDTQYF.